This TCR beta chain was profiled in a study of cytomegalovirus exposure and HLA in healthy donors. Findings and limits, study-wide: Whilst most TCR sequences proved rare, a subset of public TCRs occurred across many donors.

The PCR had 60 Vbeta and 13 Jbeta primers. Repertoires were generated with immunoSEQ multiplex PCR, while TCRdb's copy carries only in-frame clones and drops some. The sample records some 130,000 clones, about 80% being singletons. As for this clone: Its antigen is not identified.

Per the germline V gene, CDR1 is LNHDA and CDR2 is SQIVND (reference sequence). The CDR3 runs to 13 residues. V lost 7 bases and J 2 bases, leaving 10 bases between the germline ends. The sequenced material came from PBMCs. This chain links TRBV19 with TRBJ2-3; a weak D match, TRBD1 (5 bases). This TCR derives from a man aged 18 to 29 in good health and CMV-seronegative. CDR3 residues: CASNRLPTDTQYF. The CDR3 DNA is TGTGCCAGTAACAGGTTACCCACAGATACGCAGTATTTT.